The clone carrying this T cell receptor beta chain was found a few times. A much larger clone differs from this one at a single base, so this may be a read error. V shed 5 bases and J shed 3 bases, with 14 bases lying between them. The V gene's germline CDR1 is LNHDA and CDR2 SQIVND (reference sequence). The CDR3 is made up of 14 amino acids. Patients selected for sequencing had displayed CD8+CD57+ cell expansion by flow cytometry. At blood sampling, none of the patients had yet received therapy. This sample is drawn from a study of CD8+CD57+ T cells in acquired aplastic anemia. On the study more broadly: The sorted CD4+ and CD8+ cells yielded an average around 3 ug of DNA.

Template material for TCR beta VDJ and CDR3 profiling consisted of genomic DNA. From the reads, TCRdb called clonotypes with MiXCR, one entry per CDR3 protein. Here the sample spans hundreds of thousands of distinct CDR3 sequences, around 30% being singletons. The chain is built from TRBV19 and TRBJ2-7; maybe TRBD2 (6 bases). Sequenced material: sorted CD4+, CD8+, or CD8+CD57+ T cells (not recorded which) from PBMCs. The origin of this receptor is a human donor with aplastic anemia. This chain's CDR3 is CASSEVSGYYEQYF. CDR3 nucleotides: TGTGCCAGTAGTGAAGTTAGCGGATACTACGAGCAGTACTTC.